These 16 T cell receptor beta chains were all obtained from the same sample, sequenced in a study of T cells after yellow fever vaccination. Via MiXCR, TCRdb re-called the 5' RACE reads, giving one row per CDR3 protein. The top ten hold roughly 17% of the sample, which has approximately 610,000 distinct CDR3 sequences, roughly 17% seen once. The sequencing here drew on PBMCs, taken 5 days after the first yellow fever vaccination. The receptors originated from a man between 18 and 29 years old who received the YFV17D yellow fever vaccine.

CDR3 in amino acids: CASSSSGGATNEQFF. In nucleotides, the CDR3 is TGTGCCAGCAGCTCGAGCGGGGGGGCCACGAATGAGCAGTTCTTC. The rearrangement links TRBV7-6 to TRBJ2-1, with 10 bases identical to TRBD2. Per the germline V gene, CDR1 is SGHVS and CDR2 is FNYEAQ. The trim removed 4 bases at V and 7 bases at J, leaving 7 bases unmatched. The CDR3 loop spans 15 amino acids.

This clonotype was detected a few times. This sequence joins TRBV20-1 and TRBJ1-2; D unclear. Deletions cut 4 bases from V and 3 bases from J, with 9 bases between. The germline CDR1 and CDR2 sequences are DFQATT and SNEGSKA (reference sequence). The CDR3 contains 12 residues. CDR3 amino acids: CSATGGHYGYTF. The DNA for the CDR3 is TGCAGTGCTACCGGCGGCCACTATGGCTACACCTTC.

This clonotype was recorded a few times. The rearrangement uses TRBV7-2 and TRBJ1-6, with 8 bases matching TRBD1. J lost 8 bases, V lost 1 base, and 7 bases had no gene match. The CDR3 has 16 amino acids. CDR1 is SGHTA and CDR2 is FQGNSA in the germline V gene. The CDR3 coding sequence is TGTGCCAGCAGCTTAGACCGGGACAGGAGCGATTCACCCCTCCACTTT. The encoded protein is CASSLDRDRSDSPLHF.

This clonotype occurred a few times. V usage is TRBV4-3 and J usage is TRBJ2-7, with unresolved D. The CDR3 has 13 amino acids. CDR1 and CDR2 from the germline V gene are LGHNA and YSLEER. Trimming took off 1 base at V and 6 bases at J, with 10 bases between the two ends. CDR3: CASSQVLEGEQYF. The CDR3 DNA reads TGCGCCAGCAGCCAAGTACTGGAAGGCGAGCAGTACTTC.

The V call is TRBV4-1, the J call TRBJ1-2, with D perhaps matching TRBD1 (6 bases). The CDR3 is 14 amino acids. V lost 2 bases and J 4 bases, leaving 11 bases between the germline ends. Per germline, CDR1 MGHRA and CDR2 YSYEKL. CDR3: CASSQLGTPYGYTF. The CDR3 coding sequence is TGCGCCAGCAGCCAACTAGGGACACCCTATGGCTACACCTTC.

CDR3 in amino acids: CASARDTERGNTEAFF. The CDR3 DNA reads TGCGCCAGCGCCCGGGACACTGAGCGGGGGAACACTGAAGCTTTCTTT. The genes are TRBV5-1 and TRBJ1-1, with D possibly being TRBD1 (6 bases). V lost 7 bases to trimming and J lost 1 base, with 20 bases between them. The CDR3 runs to 16 residues. Germline loops: CDR1 SGHRS, CDR2 YFSETQ.

V is TRBV6-2 or TRBV6-3 and J is TRBJ2-1; TRBD1 might be the D (6 bases). The CDR3 totals 17 residues. V shed 5 bases and J shed 8 bases, with 25 bases lying between them. Looked up from germline, CDR1 is MNHEY and CDR2 is SVGEGT. The CDR3 spells CASSTPGPGTIRHEQFF. Here the CDR3 DNA reads TGTGCCAGCAGTACTCCCGGGCCGGGGACAATTCGCCATGAGCAGTTCTTC.

The sample holds one count of this clonotype. This chain uses TRBV6-1 with TRBJ2-3, with D perhaps matching TRBD2 (6 bases). Germline assignment: CDR1 MNHNS and CDR2 SASEGT. V was cut by 6 bases and J by 4 bases, with 17 bases left in between. There are 15 residues in the CDR3. The CDR3 nucleotides read TGTGCCAGCAGCCGGACTGGGGGGTCGGCAGATACGCAGTATTTT. Protein product: CASSRTGGSADTQYF.

CDR3 in DNA: TGTGCCAGCAGCTTATCCCGACTAGCGTTTAACAATGAGCAGTTCTTC. This translates into CASSLSRLAFNNEQFF. The chain combines TRBV7-9 with TRBJ2-1, with TRBD2 identical over 8 bases. The CDR3 length is 16 residues. Trimming removed 2 bases from V and 5 bases from J; junction bases left unmatched: 8. Looked up from germline, CDR1 is SEHNR and CDR2 is FQNEAQ (reference sequence).

The chain uses TRBV18 and TRBJ1-2; D is undetermined. Germline V CDR1 and CDR2: KGHSH, LQKENI. The CDR3 consists of 13 residues. V was trimmed by 2 bases and J by 1 base, leaving 5 bases between them. This CDR3 is CASSPELNYGYTF. The CDR3 nucleotides read TGTGCCAGCTCACCAGAGCTTAACTATGGCTACACCTTC.

This clonotype was observed a few times. The chain couples TRBV20-1 to TRBJ1-5, with D tentatively TRBD1 (6 bases). Germline-derived CDR1 and CDR2 are DFQATT and SNEGSKA (reference sequence). The CDR3 spans 13 residues. V was trimmed by 6 bases and J by 6 bases, leaving 15 bases between them. CDR3 nucleotide sequence: TGCAGTGCAACCGGGACACCGAGTCAGCCCCAGCATTTT. Translated: CSATGTPSQPQHF.

CDR3 residues: CSVRTGTQETQYF. In DNA, the CDR3 is TGCAGTGTGAGGACAGGGACCCAAGAGACCCAGTACTTC. The chain carries TRBV20-1 and TRBJ2-5; 8 bases map to TRBD1. The V gene's germline CDR1 is DFQATT and CDR2 SNEGSKA (reference sequence). This CDR3 is built from 13 residues. Trimming removed 7 bases from V and 1 base from J; junction bases left unmatched: 5.

This clonotype was observed a handful of times. This chain links TRBV20-1 with TRBJ2-3; 12 bases are a match to TRBD2. The CDR3 consists of 15 residues. The trim removed 3 bases at V and 3 bases at J, leaving 4 bases unmatched. The germline V gene has CDR1 DFQATT and CDR2 SNEGSKA (reference sequence). The CDR3 coding sequence is TGCAGTGCTAGCGGACTAGCGGGGTATACAGATACGCAGTATTTT. It is translated as CSASGLAGYTDTQYF.

This clonotype was detected a few times. The V call is TRBV5-4, the J call TRBJ2-5; 13 bases fit TRBD2. Per the germline V gene, CDR1 is SGHNT and CDR2 is YYREEE (reference sequence). CDR3 length equals 15 residues. Losses at the gene ends were 2 bases for V and 4 bases for J; bases not matched to a gene: 2. The chain's CDR3 is CASSFTSGGAETQYF. CDR3 in DNA: TGTGCCAGCAGCTTTACTAGCGGGGGGGCAGAGACCCAGTACTTC.

This clonotype has just a few counts. V gene TRBV6-5 combines with J gene TRBJ1-6, with 10 positions matching TRBD1. Germline assignment: CDR1 MNHEY and CDR2 SVGAGI. With V trimmed by 2 bases and J by 10 bases, 2 bases remained unmatched. The length of the CDR3 is 14 residues. The CDR3 region is CASSYGTGASPLHF. The DNA of the CDR3 is TGTGCCAGCAGTTACGGGACAGGGGCATCACCCCTCCACTTT.

The sample holds a few counts of this clonotype. The V and J genes are TRBV7-9 and TRBJ2-3; D possibly uses TRBD1 or TRBD2 (5 bases each). Trimming removed 7 bases at V and 1 base at J, with 18 bases between. The CDR3 runs to 16 residues. Germline CDR1 is SEHNR and CDR2 is FQNEAQ (reference sequence). The CDR3 loop reads CASTQLTGRGTDTQYF. The CDR3 DNA sequence: TGTGCCAGCACCCAGCTGACGGGGCGTGGCACAGATACGCAGTATTTT.